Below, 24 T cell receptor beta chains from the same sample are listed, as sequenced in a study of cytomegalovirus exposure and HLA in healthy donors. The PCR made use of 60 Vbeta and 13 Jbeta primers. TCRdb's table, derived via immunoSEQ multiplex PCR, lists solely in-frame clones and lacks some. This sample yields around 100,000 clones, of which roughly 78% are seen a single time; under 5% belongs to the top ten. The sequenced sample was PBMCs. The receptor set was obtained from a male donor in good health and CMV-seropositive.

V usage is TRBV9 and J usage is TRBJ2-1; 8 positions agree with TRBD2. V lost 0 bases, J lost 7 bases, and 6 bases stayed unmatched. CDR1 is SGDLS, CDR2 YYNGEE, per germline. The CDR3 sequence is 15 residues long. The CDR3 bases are TGTGCCAGCAGCGTAGTCGGGGGGGCCGGGAATGAGCAGTTCTTC. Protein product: CASSVVGGAGNEQFF.

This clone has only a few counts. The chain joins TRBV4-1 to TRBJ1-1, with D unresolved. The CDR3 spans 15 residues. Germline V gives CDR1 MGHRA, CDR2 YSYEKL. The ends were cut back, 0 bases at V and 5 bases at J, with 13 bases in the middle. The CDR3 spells CASSQEAAASTEAFF. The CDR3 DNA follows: TGCGCCAGCAGCCAAGAAGCGGCCGCGAGTACTGAAGCTTTCTTT.

The CDR3 bases are TGTGCCAGTAGTATACAGGGGACCTACAATGAGCAGTTCTTC. As protein: CASSIQGTYNEQFF. This rearrangement joins TRBV19 to TRBJ2-1; the D gene is possibly TRBD1 (6 bases). Trimming took 2 bases from V and 2 from J, leaving 7 bases between them. The CDR3 contains 14 residues. Looked up from germline, CDR1 is LNHDA and CDR2 is SQIVND (reference sequence).

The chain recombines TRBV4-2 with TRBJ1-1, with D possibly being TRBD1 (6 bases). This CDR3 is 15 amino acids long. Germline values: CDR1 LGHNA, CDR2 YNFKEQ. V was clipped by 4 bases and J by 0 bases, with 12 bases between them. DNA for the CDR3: TGTGCCAGCAGCCTCCAGGGGACACTGAACACTGAAGCTTTCTTT. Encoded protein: CASSLQGTLNTEAFF.

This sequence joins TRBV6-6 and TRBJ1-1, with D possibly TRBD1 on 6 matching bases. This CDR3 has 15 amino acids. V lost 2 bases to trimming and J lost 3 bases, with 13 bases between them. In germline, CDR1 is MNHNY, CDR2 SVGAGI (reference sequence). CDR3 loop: CASSYGQRPHTEAFF. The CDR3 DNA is TGTGCCAGCAGTTACGGACAGCGCCCCCACACTGAAGCTTTCTTT.

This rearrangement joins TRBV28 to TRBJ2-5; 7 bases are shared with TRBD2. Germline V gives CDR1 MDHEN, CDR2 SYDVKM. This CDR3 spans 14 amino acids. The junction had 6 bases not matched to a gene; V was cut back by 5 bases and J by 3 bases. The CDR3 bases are TGTGCCAGCAGTCCCCGGGACTACGAAGAGACCCAGTACTTC. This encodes CASSPRDYEETQYF.

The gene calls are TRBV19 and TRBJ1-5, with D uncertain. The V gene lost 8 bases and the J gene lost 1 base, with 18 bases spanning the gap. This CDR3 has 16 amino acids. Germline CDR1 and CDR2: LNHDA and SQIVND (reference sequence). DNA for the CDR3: TGTGCCAGTCTAAAACGGACTGAGAAAAGCAATCAGCCCCAGCATTTT. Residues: CASLKRTEKSNQPQHF.

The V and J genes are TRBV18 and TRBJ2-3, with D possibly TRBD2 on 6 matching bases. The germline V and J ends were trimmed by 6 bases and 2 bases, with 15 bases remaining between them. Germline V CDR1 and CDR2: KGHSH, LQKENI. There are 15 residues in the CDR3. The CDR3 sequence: CASSRDSQYTDTQYF. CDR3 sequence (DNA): TGTGCCAGCTCGCGGGACTCCCAATACACAGATACGCAGTATTTT.

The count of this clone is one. The chain's CDR3 is CASSLAGQVGETQYF. CDR3 sequence (DNA): TGTGCCAGCAGCTTAGCGGGGCAGGTGGGAGAGACCCAGTACTTC. This rearrangement joins TRBV7-7 to TRBJ2-5; TRBD1 might be the D (5 bases). The CDR3 runs 15 residues. With 0 bases removed from V and 4 bases from J, the gap between germline ends came to 12 bases. The germline V gene has CDR1 SSHAT and CDR2 FNYEAQ (reference sequence).

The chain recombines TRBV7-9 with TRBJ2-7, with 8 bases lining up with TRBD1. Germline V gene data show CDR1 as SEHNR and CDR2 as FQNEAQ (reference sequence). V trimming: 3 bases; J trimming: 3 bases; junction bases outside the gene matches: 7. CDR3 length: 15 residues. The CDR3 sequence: CASSFAQGGSYEQYF. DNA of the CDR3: TGTGCCAGCAGCTTCGCACAGGGGGGAAGCTACGAGCAGTACTTC.

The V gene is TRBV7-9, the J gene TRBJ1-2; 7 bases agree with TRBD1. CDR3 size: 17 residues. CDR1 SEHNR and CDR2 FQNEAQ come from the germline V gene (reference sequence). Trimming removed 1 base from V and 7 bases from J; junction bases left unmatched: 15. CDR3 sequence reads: CASSLDSGSRQGSGYTF. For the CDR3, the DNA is TGTGCCAGCAGCTTAGATTCCGGTAGCAGACAGGGTAGTGGCTACACCTTC.

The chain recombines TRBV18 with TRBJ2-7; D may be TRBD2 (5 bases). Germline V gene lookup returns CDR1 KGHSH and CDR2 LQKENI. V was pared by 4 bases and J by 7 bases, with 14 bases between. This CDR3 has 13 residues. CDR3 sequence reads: CASSQLEFWEQYF. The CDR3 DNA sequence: TGTGCCAGCTCACAACTAGAGTTCTGGGAGCAGTACTTC.

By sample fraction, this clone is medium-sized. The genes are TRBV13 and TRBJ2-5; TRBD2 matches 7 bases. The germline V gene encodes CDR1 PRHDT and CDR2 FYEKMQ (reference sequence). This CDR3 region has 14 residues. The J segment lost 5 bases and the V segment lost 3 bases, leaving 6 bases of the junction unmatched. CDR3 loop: CASSLGGLRETQYF. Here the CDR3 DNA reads TGTGCCAGCAGCTTGGGAGGGTTGCGGGAGACCCAGTACTTC. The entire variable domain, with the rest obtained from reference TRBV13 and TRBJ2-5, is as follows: AAGVIQSPRHLIKEKRETATLKCYPIPRHDTVYWYQQGPGQDPQFLISFYEKMQSDKGSIPDRFSAQQFSDYHSELNMSSLELGDSALYFCASSLGGLRETQYFGPGTRLLVL.

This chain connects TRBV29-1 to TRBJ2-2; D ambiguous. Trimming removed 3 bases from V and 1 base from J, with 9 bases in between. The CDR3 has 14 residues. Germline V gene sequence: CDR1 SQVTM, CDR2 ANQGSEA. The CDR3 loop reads CSVDPSGNTGELFF. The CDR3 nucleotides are TGCAGCGTTGACCCTTCCGGGAACACCGGGGAGCTGTTTTTT.

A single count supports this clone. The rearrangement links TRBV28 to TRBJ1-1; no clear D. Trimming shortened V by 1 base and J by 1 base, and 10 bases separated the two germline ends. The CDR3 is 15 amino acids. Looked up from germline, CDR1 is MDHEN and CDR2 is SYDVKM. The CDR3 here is CASSLSVSGNTEAFF. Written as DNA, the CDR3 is TGTGCCAGCAGTTTATCCGTCAGCGGGAACACTGAAGCTTTCTTT.

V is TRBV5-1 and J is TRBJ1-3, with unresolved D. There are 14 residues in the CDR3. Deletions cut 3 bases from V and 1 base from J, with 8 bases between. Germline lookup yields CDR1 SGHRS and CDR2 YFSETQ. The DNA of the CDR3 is TGCGCCAGCAGCTCGGCGGCATCTGGAAACACCATATATTTT. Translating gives CASSSAASGNTIYF.

The CDR3 region has the DNA TGTGCCACCGCCTCCGGACACCTTTTTAGTGAGCAGTACTTC. Encoded protein: CATASGHLFSEQYF. The chain is built from TRBV6-4 and TRBJ2-7, with a possible D match to TRBD1 (5 bases). Germline V gene sequence: CDR1 MRHNA, CDR2 SNTAGT. Trimming took off 10 bases at V and 7 bases at J, with 23 bases between the two ends. The length of the CDR3 is 14 residues.

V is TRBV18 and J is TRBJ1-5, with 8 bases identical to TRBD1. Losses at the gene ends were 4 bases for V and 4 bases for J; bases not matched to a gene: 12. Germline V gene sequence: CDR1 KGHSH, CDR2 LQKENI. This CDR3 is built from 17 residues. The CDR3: CASSLVGSRTGNQPQHF. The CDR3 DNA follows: TGTGCCAGCTCACTAGTTGGGAGCCGGACAGGGAATCAGCCCCAGCATTTT.

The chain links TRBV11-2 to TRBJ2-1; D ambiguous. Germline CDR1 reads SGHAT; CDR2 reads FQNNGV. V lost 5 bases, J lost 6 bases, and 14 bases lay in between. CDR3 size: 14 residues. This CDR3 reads CASSMSPGSNEQFF. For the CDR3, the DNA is TGTGCCAGCAGCATGAGTCCGGGTAGCAATGAGCAGTTCTTC.

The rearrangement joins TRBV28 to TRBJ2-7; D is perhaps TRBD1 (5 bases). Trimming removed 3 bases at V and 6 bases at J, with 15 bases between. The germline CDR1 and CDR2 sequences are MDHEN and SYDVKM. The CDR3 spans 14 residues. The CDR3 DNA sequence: TGTGCCAGCAGTTTGTACCTCCAGGGATCCGAGCAGTACTTC. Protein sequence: CASSLYLQGSEQYF.

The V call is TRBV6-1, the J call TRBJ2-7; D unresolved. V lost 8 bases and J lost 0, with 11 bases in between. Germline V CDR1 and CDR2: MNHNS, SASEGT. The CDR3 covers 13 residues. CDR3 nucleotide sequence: TGTGCCAGCCAGAAACTAATCTCCTACGAGCAGTACTTC. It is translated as CASQKLISYEQYF.

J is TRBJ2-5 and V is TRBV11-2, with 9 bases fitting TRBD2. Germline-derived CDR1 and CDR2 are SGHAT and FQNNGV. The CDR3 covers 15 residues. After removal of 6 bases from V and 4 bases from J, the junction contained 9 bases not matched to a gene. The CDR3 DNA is TGTGCCAGCAGTTCAGAGGCGGGAGGGGGAGAGACCCAGTACTTC. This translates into CASSSEAGGGETQYF.

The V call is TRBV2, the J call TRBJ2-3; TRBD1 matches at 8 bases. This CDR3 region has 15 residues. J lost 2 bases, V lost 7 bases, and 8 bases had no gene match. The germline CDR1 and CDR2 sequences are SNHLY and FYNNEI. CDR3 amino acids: CASTLGTGSTDTQYF. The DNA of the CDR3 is TGTGCCAGCACCTTAGGGACAGGCTCCACAGATACGCAGTATTTT. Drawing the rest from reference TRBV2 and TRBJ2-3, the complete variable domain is EPEVTQTPSHQVTQMGQEVILRCVPISNHLYFYWYRQILGQKVEFLVSFYNNEISEKSEIFDDQFSVERPDGSNFTLKIRSTKLEDSAMYFCASTLGTGSTDTQYFGPGTRLTVL.

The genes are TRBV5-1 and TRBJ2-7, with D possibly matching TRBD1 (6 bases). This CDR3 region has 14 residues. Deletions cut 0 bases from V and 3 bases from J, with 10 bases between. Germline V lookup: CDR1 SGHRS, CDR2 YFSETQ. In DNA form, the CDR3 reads TGCGCCAGCAGCTTGGCAGGGGTCCTCTACGAGCAGTACTTC. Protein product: CASSLAGVLYEQYF.